This entry is about one T cell receptor beta chain. What it binds is unknown. This sample also contains other DNA sequences that code for the same CDR3. This sample stems from a study of shared clonotypes between healthy human individuals. Study summary: Each donor's CD8 memory used one plate, CD8 naive two, each CD4 subset three. Study findings and constraints: Some clonotypes were shared by all four sorted-subset donors, while others were not shared. The non-shared ones had lower generation probabilities than the shared ones. Larger estimated richness was generally seen in naive subsets than in memory subsets.

The CDR3 sequence is 12 residues long. Trimming pared 0 bases from V and 2 bases from J, leaving 1 base between. CDR1 is GTSNPN and CDR2 is SVGIG in the germline V gene (reference sequence). How the authors handled the data: Because ImmunoSEQ provided only junction sequences with no quality scores, the filtering differed. Profiled with immunoSEQ multiplex PCR; TCRdb holds only in-frame clones, not every one. Clone size and the V and J calls come from that table; the DNA yielded D and trimming. Among 1 million to 1.2 million clones listed, 60% to 80% were seen once. The sequence was obtained from a man between 18 and 29 years old in good health. Some clones in this sample may be carry-over from other donors' samples. This chain joins TRBV30 and TRBJ2-2, with no clear D. The specimen was memory CD4+ T cells from PBMCs. Described subset: CD45RA-negative fraction. The chain's CDR3 is CAWSVNTGELFF. As DNA, the CDR3 is TGTGCCTGGAGTGTTAACACCGGGGAGCTGTTTTTT.